Below are 17 T cell receptor beta chains sequenced from a single sample in a study of early T cells in non-severe SARS-CoV-2 infection. TCRdb independently ran MiXCR on the 5' RACE reads; one entry per CDR3 protein. The sample yields about 20,000 distinct CDR3 sequences, 5.9% seen once. Material for sequencing was whole blood. The receptors here all came from an adult who was a healthcare worker with PCR-confirmed SARS-CoV-2 infection or an uninfected control (not recorded which).

This clonotype was counted at least ten times. The chain has TRBV6-6 and TRBJ1-1; D not certain. The CDR3 runs to 13 residues. The germline V gene encodes CDR1 MNHNY and CDR2 SVGAGI (reference sequence). With 2 bases removed from V and 1 base from J, the gap between germline ends came to 5 bases. Here the CDR3 DNA reads TGTGCCAGCAGTTACGTATCGAACACTGAAGCTTTCTTT. This gives the protein CASSYVSNTEAFF.

This clonotype was counted a few times. The chain links TRBV6-5 to TRBJ2-3; D may be TRBD1 or TRBD2 (5 bases each). The CDR3 contains 14 residues. Germline V gene lookup returns CDR1 MNHEY and CDR2 SVGAGI. Trimming cost V 4 bases and J 2 bases, with 10 bases left between them. This CDR3 reads CASSSGPLTDTQYF. CDR3 DNA: TGTGCCAGCAGTTCGGGACCTCTCACAGATACGCAGTATTTT.

Many counts were recorded for this clonotype. The gene calls are TRBV9 and TRBJ2-2, with 11 bases fitting TRBD2. The CDR3 extends over 18 amino acids. Germline V CDR1 and CDR2: SGDLS, YYNGEE. Germline trimming cut 0 bases from V and 5 bases from J; bases unmatched to any gene: 9. This chain's CDR3 is CASSVALAGASGTGELFF. The CDR3 DNA sequence: TGTGCCAGCAGCGTAGCACTAGCGGGAGCCTCAGGGACCGGGGAGCTGTTTTTT.

This clonotype appeared many times. V usage is TRBV12-3 or TRBV12-4 and J usage is TRBJ2-1; unclear D gene. Deletions cut 1 base from V and 8 bases from J, with 6 bases between. The CDR3 length is 12 residues. In DNA form, the CDR3 reads TGTGCCAGCAGTTTAGTCATCGATGAGCAGTTCTTC. It is translated as CASSLVIDEQFF.

This clonotype was observed many times. The V gene is TRBV28, the J gene TRBJ2-3; weak D call: TRBD1 (6 bases). Trimming removed 5 bases from V and 2 bases from J, with 17 bases in between. Germline assignment: CDR1 MDHEN and CDR2 SYDVKM. The CDR3 is 16 residues long. This CDR3 reads CASSPIRPGATDTQYF. The CDR3 DNA reads as TGTGCCAGCAGTCCTATCCGGCCAGGGGCCACAGATACGCAGTATTTT.

This clonotype was counted at least ten times. The chain joins TRBV4-2 to TRBJ2-1; D possibly corresponds to TRBD2 (6 bases). Trimming took off 2 bases at V and 5 bases at J, with 13 bases between the two ends. CDR3 length: 15 amino acids. Germline CDR1 LGHNA, CDR2 YNFKEQ. CDR3 nucleotides: TGTGCCAGCAGCCAACTACTAGCTTCCCACAATGAGCAGTTCTTC. Its protein is CASSQLLASHNEQFF.

The chain links TRBV4-1 to TRBJ2-1; 11 positions match TRBD2. The CDR3 runs 14 residues. V trimming: 3 bases; J trimming: 8 bases; junction bases outside the gene matches: 3. Germline CDR1 and CDR2: MGHRA and YSYEKL. This CDR3 reads CASSQAGLADEQFF. For the CDR3, the DNA is TGCGCCAGCAGCCAGGCGGGACTAGCGGATGAGCAGTTCTTC.

This clonotype was detected many times. The rearrangement uses TRBV7-3 and TRBJ1-1; TRBD1 aligns across 9 bases. This CDR3 is 16 amino acids long. Trimming removed 4 bases from V and 4 bases from J; junction bases left unmatched: 10. Germline loops: CDR1 SGHTA, CDR2 FQGTGA. This CDR3 is CASSSTGTGLFTEAFF. The CDR3 bases are TGTGCCAGCAGCTCTACCGGGACAGGGTTGTTCACTGAAGCTTTCTTT.

By its share, this clonotype is medium-sized. The genes are TRBV27 and TRBJ2-7; D may be TRBD1 or TRBD2 (6 bases each). The CDR3 contains 13 residues. CDR1 and CDR2 (germline): MNHEY, SMNVEV (reference sequence). Trimming removed 6 bases at V and 6 bases at J, with 15 bases between. The CDR3 DNA reads as TGTGCCAGCAGGACGGGGGCTGTCAGCGAGCAGTACTTC. Translation gives CASRTGAVSEQYF.

This clonotype was recorded at least ten times. The CDR3 here is CATQRDDEQFF. DNA of the CDR3: TGTGCCACCCAACGGGACGATGAGCAGTTCTTC. This chain connects TRBV24-1 to TRBJ2-1, with D perhaps being TRBD1 or TRBD2 (5 bases each). Between the trimmed V and J ends, which lost 9 bases and 8 bases, there was a span of 10 bases. CDR1 and CDR2 (germline): KGHDR, SFDVKD. The CDR3 totals 11 residues.

A few counts support this clonotype. The rearrangement links TRBV20-1 to TRBJ2-1; 16 nucleotides match TRBD2. The J segment lost 7 bases and the V segment lost 8 bases, leaving 8 bases of the junction unmatched. Germline V gene lookup returns CDR1 DFQATT and CDR2 SNEGSKA (reference sequence). This CDR3 has 15 amino acids. CDR3 DNA sequence: TGCAGTTTCGGGACTAGCGGGAGGGCCAGGAATGAGCAGTTCTTC. It codes for CSFGTSGRARNEQFF.

This clonotype was detected ten times or more. V gene TRBV5-1 combines with J gene TRBJ2-2; 7 bases align to TRBD1. The germline V gene has CDR1 SGHRS and CDR2 YFSETQ. J was trimmed by 0 bases and V by 9 bases; bases with no gene match: 11. This CDR3 comprises 16 residues. CDR3 residues: CATNQGQATNTGELFF. The CDR3 DNA follows: TGCGCCACCAACCAAGGACAGGCGACGAACACCGGGGAGCTGTTTTTT.

There are many counts of this clonotype. This chain links TRBV27 with TRBJ2-2, with D perhaps TRBD1 (7 bases). Per the germline V gene, CDR1 is MNHEY and CDR2 is SMNVEV (reference sequence). V gave up 5 bases and J gave up 8 bases, with 21 bases separating them. The length of the CDR3 is 16 residues. The CDR3 DNA reads TGTGCCAGCAGTGTTAACAGGGGCTGGGGAGGAGGGGAGCTGTTTTTT. It encodes CASSVNRGWGGGELFF.

The chain uses TRBV20-1 and TRBJ2-2; weak D call: TRBD1 (6 bases). Between the trimmed V and J ends, which lost 6 bases and 0 bases, there was a span of 17 bases. The germline V gene encodes CDR1 DFQATT and CDR2 SNEGSKA (reference sequence). This CDR3 is 16 amino acids long. The CDR3 nucleotides read TGCAGTGCCACGACTGGGGGCGGTACGAACACCGGGGAGCTGTTTTTT. It codes for CSATTGGGTNTGELFF.

This clonotype was recorded many times. CDR3 region: CASSQNTDPSTGELFF. The CDR3 DNA is TGTGCCAGCAGCCAAAACACCGATCCGTCGACCGGGGAGCTGTTTTTT. V and J are TRBV3-1 and TRBJ2-2; no clear D gene. Trimming removed 2 bases at V and 5 bases at J, with 15 bases between. The CDR3 is 16 amino acids. Germline CDR1 LGHDT, CDR2 YNNKEL (reference sequence).

This clonotype was picked up one time. A clone one base away is much larger, so this may be a read error. The gene calls are TRBV30 and TRBJ2-4; D unclear. Germline V gene data show CDR1 as GTSNPN and CDR2 as SVGIG (reference sequence). CDR3 length: 14 residues. CDR3 loop: CAWNIGSYWNIQNF. CDR3 bases: TGTGCCTGGAATATTGGTAGCTACTGGAACATTCAGAACTTC.

In its sample, this clonotype was seen many times. The rearrangement uses TRBV12-3 or TRBV12-4 and TRBJ2-7, with D possibly matching TRBD1 (5 bases). V lost 5 bases and J 5 bases, leaving 16 bases between the germline ends. This CDR3 has 14 residues. CDR3 in DNA: TGTGCCAGCAGTCTCCGCCAGGGTCGAGACGAGCAGTACTTC. It translates to CASSLRQGRDEQYF.